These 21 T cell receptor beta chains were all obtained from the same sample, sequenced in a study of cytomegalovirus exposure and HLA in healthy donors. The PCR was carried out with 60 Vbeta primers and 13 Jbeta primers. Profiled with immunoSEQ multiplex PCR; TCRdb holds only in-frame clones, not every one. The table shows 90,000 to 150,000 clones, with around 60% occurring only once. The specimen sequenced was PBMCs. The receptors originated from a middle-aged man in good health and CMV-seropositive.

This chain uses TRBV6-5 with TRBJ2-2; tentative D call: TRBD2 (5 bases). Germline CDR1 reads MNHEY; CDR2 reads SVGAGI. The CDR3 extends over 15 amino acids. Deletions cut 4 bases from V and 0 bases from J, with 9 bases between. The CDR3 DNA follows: TGTGCCAGCAGTTTAGGACTTGCGAACACCGGGGAGCTGTTTTTT. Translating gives CASSLGLANTGELFF.

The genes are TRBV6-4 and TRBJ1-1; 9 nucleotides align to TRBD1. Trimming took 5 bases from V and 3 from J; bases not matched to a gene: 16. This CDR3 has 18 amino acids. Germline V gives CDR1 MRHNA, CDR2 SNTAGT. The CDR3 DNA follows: TGTGCCAGCAGTCAACAGGGGGCCCGACAGGGAGGGTACACTGAAGCTTTCTTT. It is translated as CASSQQGARQGGYTEAFF.

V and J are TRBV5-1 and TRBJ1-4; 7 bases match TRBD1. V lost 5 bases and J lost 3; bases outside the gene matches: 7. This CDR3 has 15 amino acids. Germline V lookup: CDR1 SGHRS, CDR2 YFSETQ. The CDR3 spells CASSRQGTANEKLFF. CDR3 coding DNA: TGCGCCAGCAGTAGACAGGGAACAGCTAATGAAAAACTGTTTTTT.

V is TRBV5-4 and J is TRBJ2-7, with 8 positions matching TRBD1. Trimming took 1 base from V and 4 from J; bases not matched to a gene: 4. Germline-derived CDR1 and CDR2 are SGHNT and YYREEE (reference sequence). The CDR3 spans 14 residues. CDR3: CASSLNRGKYEQYF. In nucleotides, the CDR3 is TGTGCCAGCAGCTTGAACAGGGGGAAGTACGAGCAGTACTTC.

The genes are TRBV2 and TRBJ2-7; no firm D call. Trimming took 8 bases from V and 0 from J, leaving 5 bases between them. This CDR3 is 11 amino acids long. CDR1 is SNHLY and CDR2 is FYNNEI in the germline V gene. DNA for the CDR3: TGTGCCAGCGGGCACTCCTACGAGCAGTACTTC. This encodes CASGHSYEQYF.

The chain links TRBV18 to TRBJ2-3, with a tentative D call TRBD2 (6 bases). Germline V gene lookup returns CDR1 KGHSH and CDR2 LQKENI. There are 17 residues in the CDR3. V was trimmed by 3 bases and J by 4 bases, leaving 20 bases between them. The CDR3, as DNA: TGTGCCAGCTCACCTAAGAGCCAAGAGGGACTGTCAGATACGCAGTATTTT. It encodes CASSPKSQEGLSDTQYF.

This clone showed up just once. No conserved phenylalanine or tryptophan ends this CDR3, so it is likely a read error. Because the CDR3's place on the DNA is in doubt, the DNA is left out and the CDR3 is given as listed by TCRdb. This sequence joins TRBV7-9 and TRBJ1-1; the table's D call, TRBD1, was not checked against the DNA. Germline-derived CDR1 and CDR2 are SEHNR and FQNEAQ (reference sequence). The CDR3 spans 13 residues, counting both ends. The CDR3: CASSLGTGEVPFL.

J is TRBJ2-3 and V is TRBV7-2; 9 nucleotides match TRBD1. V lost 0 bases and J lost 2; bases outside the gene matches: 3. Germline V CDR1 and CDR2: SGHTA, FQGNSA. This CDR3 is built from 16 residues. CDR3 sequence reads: CASSLAGTGNTDTQYF. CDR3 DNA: TGTGCCAGCAGCTTAGCCGGGACAGGGAACACAGATACGCAGTATTTT.

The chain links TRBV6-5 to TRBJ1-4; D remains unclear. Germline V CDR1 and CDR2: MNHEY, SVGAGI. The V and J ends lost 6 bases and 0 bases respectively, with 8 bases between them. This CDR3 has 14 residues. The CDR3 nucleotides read TGTGCCAGCAGCCCAACAACAACTAATGAAAAACTGTTTTTT. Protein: CASSPTTTNEKLFF.

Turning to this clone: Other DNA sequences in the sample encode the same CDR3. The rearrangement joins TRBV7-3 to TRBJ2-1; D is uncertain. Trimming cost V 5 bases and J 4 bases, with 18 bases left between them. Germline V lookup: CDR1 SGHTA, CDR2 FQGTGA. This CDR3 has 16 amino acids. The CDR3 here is CASSPKHGVLYNEQFF. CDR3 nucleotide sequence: TGTGCCAGCAGCCCCAAGCACGGAGTATTGTACAATGAGCAGTTCTTC.

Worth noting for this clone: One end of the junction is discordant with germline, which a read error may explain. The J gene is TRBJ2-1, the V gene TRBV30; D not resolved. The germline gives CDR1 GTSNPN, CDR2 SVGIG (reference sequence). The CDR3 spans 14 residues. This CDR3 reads CAWRHSDGYNEQFF. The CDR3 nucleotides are TGTGCCTGGAGGCATTCCGACGGGTACAATGAACAGTTCTTC. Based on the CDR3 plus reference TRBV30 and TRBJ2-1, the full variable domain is SQTIHQWPATLVQPVGSPLSLECTVEGTSNPNLYWYRQAAGRGLQLLFYSVGIGQISSEVPQNLSASRPQDRQFILSSKKLLLSDSGFYLCAWRHSDGYNEQFFGPGTRLTVL.

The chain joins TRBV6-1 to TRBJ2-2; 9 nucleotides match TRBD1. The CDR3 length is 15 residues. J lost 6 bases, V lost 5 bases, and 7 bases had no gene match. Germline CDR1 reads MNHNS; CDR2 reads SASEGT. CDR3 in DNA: TGTGCCAGCAGTAGGGAACAGGGGGCCGCCGGGGAGCTGTTTTTT. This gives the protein CASSREQGAAGELFF.

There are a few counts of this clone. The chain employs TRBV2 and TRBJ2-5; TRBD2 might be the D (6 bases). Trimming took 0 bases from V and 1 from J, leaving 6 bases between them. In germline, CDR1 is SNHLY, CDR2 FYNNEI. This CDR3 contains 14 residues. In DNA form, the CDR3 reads TGTGCCAGCAGTGAAGCGCGGGGCCAAGAGACCCAGTACTTC. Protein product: CASSEARGQETQYF.

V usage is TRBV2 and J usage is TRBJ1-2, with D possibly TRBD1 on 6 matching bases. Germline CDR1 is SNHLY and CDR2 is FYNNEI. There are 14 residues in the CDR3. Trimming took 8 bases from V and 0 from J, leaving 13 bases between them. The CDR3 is CASLQGRANYGYTF. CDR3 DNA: TGTGCCAGCCTGCAGGGGAGAGCTAACTATGGCTACACCTTC.

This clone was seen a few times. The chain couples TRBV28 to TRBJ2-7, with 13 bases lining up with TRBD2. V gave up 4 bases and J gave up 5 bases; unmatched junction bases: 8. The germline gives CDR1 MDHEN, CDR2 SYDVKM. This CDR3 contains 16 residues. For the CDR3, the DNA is TGTGCCAGCAGTTCCGGGACTAGCGGGGTTAGGAACGAGCAGTACTTC. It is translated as CASSSGTSGVRNEQYF.

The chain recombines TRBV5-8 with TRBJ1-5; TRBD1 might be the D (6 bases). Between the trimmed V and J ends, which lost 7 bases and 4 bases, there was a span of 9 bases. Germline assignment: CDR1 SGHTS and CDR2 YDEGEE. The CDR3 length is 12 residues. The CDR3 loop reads CASFRGNQPQHF. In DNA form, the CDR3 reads TGTGCCAGCTTCAGGGGAAATCAGCCCCAGCATTTT.

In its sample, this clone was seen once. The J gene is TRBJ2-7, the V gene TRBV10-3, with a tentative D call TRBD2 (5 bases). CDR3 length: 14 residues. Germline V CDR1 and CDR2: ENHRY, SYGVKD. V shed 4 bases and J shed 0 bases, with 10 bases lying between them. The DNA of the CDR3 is TGTGCCATCAGTGTTCGGGGTGACTCCTACGAGCAGTACTTC. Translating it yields CAISVRGDSYEQYF.

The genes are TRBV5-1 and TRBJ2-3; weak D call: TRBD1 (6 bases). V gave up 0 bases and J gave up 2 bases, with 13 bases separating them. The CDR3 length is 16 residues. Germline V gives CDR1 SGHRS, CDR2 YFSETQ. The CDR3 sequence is CASSLARDTSTDTQYF. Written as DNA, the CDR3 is TGCGCCAGCAGCTTGGCCCGGGACACCTCCACAGATACGCAGTATTTT.

This CDR3 reads CASTSRGAYEQYF. CDR3 sequence (DNA): TGTGCCAGCACCTCCCGGGGGGCCTACGAGCAGTACTTC. The rearrangement joins TRBV2 to TRBJ2-7, with 7 bases aligning to TRBD2. The J segment lost 2 bases and the V segment lost 7 bases, leaving 5 bases of the junction unmatched. The CDR3 consists of 13 residues. Per germline, CDR1 SNHLY and CDR2 FYNNEI.

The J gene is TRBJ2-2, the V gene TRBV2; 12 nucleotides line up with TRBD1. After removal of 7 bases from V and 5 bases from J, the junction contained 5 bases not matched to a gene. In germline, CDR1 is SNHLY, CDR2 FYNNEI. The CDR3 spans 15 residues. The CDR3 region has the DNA TGTGCCAGCACGGGGGGACAGGGGGCGACCGGGGAGCTGTTTTTT. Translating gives CASTGGQGATGELFF.

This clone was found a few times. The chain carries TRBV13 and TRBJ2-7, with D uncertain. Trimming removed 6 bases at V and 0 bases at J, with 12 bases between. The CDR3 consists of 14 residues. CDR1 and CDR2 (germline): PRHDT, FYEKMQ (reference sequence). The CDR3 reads CASSTARSSYEQYF. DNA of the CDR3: TGTGCCAGCAGTACTGCGCGAAGCTCCTACGAGCAGTACTTC.